This T cell receptor (beta chain) was recovered during a study of blood T cell repertoires in COVID-19. Study context: COVID-19 samples collected from the United States, Italy and Spain covered acute and convalescent phases.

V was clipped by 1 base and J by 4 bases, with 13 bases between them. The CDR3 is made up of 15 amino acids. CDR1 MGHRA and CDR2 YSYEKL come from the germline V gene. Measured with immunoSEQ multiplex PCR; TCRdb has only the in-frame clones, and not every one. The sample contains some 150,000 clones, more than 80% of which appear only once. This TCR derives from a man in his 60s with acute or convalescent COVID-19. The sample consisted of peripheral blood. The chain combines TRBV4-1 with TRBJ1-2; D not resolved. The CDR3: CASSQGSLTLYGYTF. The CDR3 nucleotides read TGCGCCAGCAGCCAAGGGAGCTTGACCCTCTATGGCTACACCTTC.